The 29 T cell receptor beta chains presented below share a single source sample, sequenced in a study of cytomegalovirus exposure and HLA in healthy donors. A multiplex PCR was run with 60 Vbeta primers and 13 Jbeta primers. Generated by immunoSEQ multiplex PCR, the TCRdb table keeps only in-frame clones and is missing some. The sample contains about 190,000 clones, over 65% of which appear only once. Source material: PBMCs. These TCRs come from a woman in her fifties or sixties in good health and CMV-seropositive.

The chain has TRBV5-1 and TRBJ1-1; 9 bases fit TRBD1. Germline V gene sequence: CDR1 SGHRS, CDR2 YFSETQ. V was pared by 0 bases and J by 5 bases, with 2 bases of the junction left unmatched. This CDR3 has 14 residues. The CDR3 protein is CASSLEDRGTEAFF. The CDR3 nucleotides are TGCGCCAGCAGCTTGGAGGACAGGGGTACTGAAGCTTTCTTT.

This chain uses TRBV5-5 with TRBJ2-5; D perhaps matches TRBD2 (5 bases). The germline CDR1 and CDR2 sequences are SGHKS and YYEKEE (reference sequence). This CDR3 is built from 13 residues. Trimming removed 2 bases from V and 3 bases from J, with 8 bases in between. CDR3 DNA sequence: TGTGCCAGCAGCTTTCCGGGGAAAGAGACCCAGTACTTC. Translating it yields CASSFPGKETQYF.

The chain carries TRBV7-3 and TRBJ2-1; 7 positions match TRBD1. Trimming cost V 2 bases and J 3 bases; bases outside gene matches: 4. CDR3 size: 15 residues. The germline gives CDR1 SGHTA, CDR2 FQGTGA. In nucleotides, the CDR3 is TGTGCCAGCAGCTTACGGGGACAGAACTACAATGAGCAGTTCTTC. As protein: CASSLRGQNYNEQFF.

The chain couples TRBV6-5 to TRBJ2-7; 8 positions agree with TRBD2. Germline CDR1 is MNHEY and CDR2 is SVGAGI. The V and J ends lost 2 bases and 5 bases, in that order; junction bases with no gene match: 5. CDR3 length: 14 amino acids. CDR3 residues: CASSYKAGANEQYF. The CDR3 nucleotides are TGTGCCAGCAGTTACAAAGCGGGGGCCAACGAGCAGTACTTC.

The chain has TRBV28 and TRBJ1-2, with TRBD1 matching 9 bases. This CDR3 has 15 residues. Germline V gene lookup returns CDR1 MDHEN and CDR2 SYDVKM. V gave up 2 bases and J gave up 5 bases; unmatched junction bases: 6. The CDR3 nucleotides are TGTGCCAGCAGTTTAGGACAGGGGAAATTTTATGGCTACACCTTC. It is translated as CASSLGQGKFYGYTF.

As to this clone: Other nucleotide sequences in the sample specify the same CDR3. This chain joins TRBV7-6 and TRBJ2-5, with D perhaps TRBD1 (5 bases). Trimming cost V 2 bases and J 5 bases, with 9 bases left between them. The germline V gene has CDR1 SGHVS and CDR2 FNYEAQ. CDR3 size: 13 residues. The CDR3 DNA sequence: TGTGCCAGCAGCTTACAGGGCTTCGAGACCCAGTACTTC. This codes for CASSLQGFETQYF.

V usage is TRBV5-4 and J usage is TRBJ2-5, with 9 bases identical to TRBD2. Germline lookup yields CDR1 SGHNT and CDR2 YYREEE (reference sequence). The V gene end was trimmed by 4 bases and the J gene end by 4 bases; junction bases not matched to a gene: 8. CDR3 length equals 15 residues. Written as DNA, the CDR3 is TGTGCCAGCAGCCCCGCGGGACTAGCATCAGAGACCCAGTACTTC. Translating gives CASSPAGLASETQYF.

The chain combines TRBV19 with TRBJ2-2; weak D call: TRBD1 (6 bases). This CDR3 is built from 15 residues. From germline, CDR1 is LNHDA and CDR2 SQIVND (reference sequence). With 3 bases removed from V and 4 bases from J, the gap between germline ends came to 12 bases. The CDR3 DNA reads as TGTGCCAGTAGTATCCAACAGGGCTCCACCGGGGAGCTGTTTTTT. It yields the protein CASSIQQGSTGELFF.

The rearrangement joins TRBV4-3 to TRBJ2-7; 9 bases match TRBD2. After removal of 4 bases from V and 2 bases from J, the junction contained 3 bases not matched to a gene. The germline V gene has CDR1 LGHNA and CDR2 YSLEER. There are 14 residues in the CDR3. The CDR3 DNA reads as TGCGCCAGCAGCCCTATAGCGGGGGCCTACGAGCAGTACTTC. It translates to CASSPIAGAYEQYF.

The CDR3 loop reads CASSQDGANNEQFF. The CDR3 region has the DNA TGCGCCAGCAGCCAAGATGGGGCAAACAATGAGCAGTTCTTC. V and J are TRBV4-1 and TRBJ2-1; D may be TRBD1 (5 bases). This CDR3 comprises 14 residues. Germline-derived CDR1 and CDR2 are MGHRA and YSYEKL. V lost 0 bases to trimming and J lost 5 bases, with 8 bases between them.

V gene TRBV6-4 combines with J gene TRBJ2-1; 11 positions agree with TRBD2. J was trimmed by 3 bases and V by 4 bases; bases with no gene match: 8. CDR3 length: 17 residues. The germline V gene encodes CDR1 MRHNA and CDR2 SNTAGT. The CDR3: CASSVPFGLAGYNEQFF. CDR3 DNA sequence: TGTGCCAGCAGTGTCCCTTTTGGACTAGCGGGCTACAATGAGCAGTTCTTC.

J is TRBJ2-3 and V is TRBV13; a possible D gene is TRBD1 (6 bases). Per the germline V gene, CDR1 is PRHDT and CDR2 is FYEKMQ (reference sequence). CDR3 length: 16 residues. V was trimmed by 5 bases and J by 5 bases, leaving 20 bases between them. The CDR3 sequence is CASSTGTPIHKDTQYF. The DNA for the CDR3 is TGTGCCAGCAGCACCGGGACACCTATTCACAAAGATACGCAGTATTTT.

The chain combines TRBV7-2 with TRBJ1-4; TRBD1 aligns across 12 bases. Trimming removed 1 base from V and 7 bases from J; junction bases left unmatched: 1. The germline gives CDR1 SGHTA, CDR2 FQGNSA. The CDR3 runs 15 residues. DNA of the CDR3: TGTGCCAGCAGCTTAGGGGACAGGGGGCGTGAAAAACTGTTTTTT. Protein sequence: CASSLGDRGREKLFF.

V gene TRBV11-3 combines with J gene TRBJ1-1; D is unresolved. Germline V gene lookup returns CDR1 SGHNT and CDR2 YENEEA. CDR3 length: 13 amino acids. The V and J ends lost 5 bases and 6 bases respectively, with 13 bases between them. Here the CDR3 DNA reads TGTGCCAGCAGCCAGAGGGTCGGCGCTGAAGCTTTCTTT. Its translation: CASSQRVGAEAFF.

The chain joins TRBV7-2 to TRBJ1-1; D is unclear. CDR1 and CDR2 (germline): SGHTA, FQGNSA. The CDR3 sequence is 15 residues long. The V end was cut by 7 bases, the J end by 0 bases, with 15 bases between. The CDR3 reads CASMRAANLNTEAFF. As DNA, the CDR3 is TGTGCCAGCATGAGGGCAGCGAATTTGAACACTGAAGCTTTCTTT.

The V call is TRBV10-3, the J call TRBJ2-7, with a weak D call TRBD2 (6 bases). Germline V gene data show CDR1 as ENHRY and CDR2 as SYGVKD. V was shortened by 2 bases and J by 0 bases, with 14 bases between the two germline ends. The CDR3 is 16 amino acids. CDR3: CAISEPSLAASYEQYF. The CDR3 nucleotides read TGTGCCATCAGTGAGCCCTCACTAGCAGCCTCCTACGAGCAGTACTTC.

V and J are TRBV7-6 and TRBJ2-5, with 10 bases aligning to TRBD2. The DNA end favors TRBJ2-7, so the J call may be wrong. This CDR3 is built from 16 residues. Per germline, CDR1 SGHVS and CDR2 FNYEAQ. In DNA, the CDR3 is TGTGCCAGCAGCTTAGCTAGCGGGGGGCCAACCTACGAGCAGTACTTC. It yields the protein CASSLASGGPTYEQYF.

This CDR3 reads CASSSPGTGGANSGNTIYF. The CDR3 nucleotides are TGTGCCAGCAGCTCGCCCGGGACAGGGGGTGCTAACTCTGGAAACACCATATATTTT. V usage is TRBV7-9 and J usage is TRBJ1-3; 11 bases agree with TRBD1. J gave up 0 bases and V 4 bases, and 11 bases lay outside the gene matches. Germline loops: CDR1 SEHNR, CDR2 FQNEAQ (reference sequence). The CDR3 is 19 amino acids.

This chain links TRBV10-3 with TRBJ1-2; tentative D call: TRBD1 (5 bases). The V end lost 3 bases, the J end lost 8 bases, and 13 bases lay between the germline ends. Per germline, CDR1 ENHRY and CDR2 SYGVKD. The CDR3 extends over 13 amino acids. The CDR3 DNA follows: TGTGCCATCAGTGACGCAGGGCTAATGGGCTACACCTTC. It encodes CAISDAGLMGYTF.

Here the CDR3 reads CASSQALSGSFSYNSPLHF. The CDR3 DNA reads TGCGCCAGCAGCCAAGCCCTCTCGGGGAGTTTCTCCTATAATTCACCCCTCCACTTT. V usage is TRBV4-3 and J usage is TRBJ1-6, with D uncertain. V was shortened by 1 base and J by 0 bases, with 16 bases between the two germline ends. Germline CDR1 reads LGHNA; CDR2 reads YSLEER. The CDR3 extends over 19 amino acids.

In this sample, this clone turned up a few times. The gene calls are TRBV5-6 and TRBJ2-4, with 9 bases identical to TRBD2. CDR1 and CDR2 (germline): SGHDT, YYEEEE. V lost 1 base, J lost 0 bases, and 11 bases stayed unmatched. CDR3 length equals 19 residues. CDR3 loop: CASSLRPSGVVLAKNIQYF. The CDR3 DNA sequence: TGTGCCAGCAGCTTGCGTCCTAGCGGGGTTGTACTAGCCAAAAACATTCAGTACTTC.

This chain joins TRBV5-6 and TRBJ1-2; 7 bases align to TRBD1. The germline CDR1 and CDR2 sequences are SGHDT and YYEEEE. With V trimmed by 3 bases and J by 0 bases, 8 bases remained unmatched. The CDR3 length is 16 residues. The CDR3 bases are TGTGCCAGCAGCTCCGACAGGGCTGGAGCTAACTATGGCTACACCTTC. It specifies CASSSDRAGANYGYTF.

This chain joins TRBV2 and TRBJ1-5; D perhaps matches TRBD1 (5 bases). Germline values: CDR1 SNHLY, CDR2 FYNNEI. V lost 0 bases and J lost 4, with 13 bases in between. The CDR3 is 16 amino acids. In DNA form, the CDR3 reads TGTGCCAGCAGTGAAGCGACACGACAGAGGAATCAGCCCCAGCATTTT. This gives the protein CASSEATRQRNQPQHF. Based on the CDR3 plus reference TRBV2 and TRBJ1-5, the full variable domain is EPEVTQTPSHQVTQMGQEVILRCVPISNHLYFYWYRQILGQKVEFLVSFYNNEISEKSEIFDDQFSVERPDGSNFTLKIRSTKLEDSAMYFCASSEATRQRNQPQHFGDGTRLSIL.

The CDR3 sequence is CASSLRGSNTGELFF. The CDR3 coding sequence is TGTGCCAGCAGTCTCCGGGGGTCCAACACCGGGGAGCTGTTTTTT. The rearrangement links TRBV6-6 to TRBJ2-2, with D possibly being TRBD2 (6 bases). The CDR3 consists of 15 residues. The V gene's germline CDR1 is MNHNY and CDR2 SVGAGI (reference sequence). The V and J ends lost 5 bases and 2 bases respectively, with 12 bases between them.

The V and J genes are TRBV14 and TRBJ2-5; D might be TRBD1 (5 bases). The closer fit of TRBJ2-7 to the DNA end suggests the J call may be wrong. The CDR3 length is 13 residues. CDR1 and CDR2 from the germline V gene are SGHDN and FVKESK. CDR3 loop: CASSPGAAYEQYF. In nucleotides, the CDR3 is TGTGCCAGCAGCCCTGGGGCCGCCTACGAGCAGTACTTC.

CDR3 DNA: TGCGCCAGCAGCCAAGAGATGGCAGGGGGCACGACCCGGGGTCAGCCCCAGCATTTT. As protein: CASSQEMAGGTTRGQPQHF. This chain connects TRBV4-1 to TRBJ1-5; TRBD1 aligns across 8 bases. V gave up 0 bases and J gave up 6 bases; unmatched junction bases: 16. Germline loops: CDR1 MGHRA, CDR2 YSYEKL. The CDR3 is 19 residues long.

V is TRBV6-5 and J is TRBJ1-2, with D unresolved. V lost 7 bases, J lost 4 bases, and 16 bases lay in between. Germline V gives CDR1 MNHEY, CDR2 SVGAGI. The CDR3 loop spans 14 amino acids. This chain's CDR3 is CASTKKGGGYGYTF. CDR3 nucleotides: TGTGCCAGCACAAAAAAGGGAGGTGGCTATGGCTACACCTTC.

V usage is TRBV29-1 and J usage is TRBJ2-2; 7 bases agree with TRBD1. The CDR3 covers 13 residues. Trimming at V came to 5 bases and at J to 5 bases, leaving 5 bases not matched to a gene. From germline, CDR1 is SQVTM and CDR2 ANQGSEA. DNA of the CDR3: TGCAGCGTTCGACAGGGTGGAACCGGGGAGCTGTTTTTT. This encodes CSVRQGGTGELFF.

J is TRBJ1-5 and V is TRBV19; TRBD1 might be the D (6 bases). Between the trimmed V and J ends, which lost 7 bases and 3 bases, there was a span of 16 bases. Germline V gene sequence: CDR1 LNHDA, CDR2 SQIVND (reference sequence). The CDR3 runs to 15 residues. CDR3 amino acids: CASKSNRVSNQPQHF. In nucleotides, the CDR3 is TGTGCCAGTAAGTCGAACAGGGTCTCCAATCAGCCCCAGCATTTT.